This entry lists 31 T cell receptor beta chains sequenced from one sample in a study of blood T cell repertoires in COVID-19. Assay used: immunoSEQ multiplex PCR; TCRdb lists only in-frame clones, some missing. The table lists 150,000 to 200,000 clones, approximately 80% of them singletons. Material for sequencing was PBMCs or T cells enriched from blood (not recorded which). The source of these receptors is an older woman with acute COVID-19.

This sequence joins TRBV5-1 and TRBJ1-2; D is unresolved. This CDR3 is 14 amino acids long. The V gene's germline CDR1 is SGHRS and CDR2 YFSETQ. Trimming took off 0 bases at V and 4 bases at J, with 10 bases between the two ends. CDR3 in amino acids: CASSLDGAGYGYTF. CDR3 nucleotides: TGCGCCAGCAGCTTGGACGGAGCGGGCTATGGCTACACCTTC.

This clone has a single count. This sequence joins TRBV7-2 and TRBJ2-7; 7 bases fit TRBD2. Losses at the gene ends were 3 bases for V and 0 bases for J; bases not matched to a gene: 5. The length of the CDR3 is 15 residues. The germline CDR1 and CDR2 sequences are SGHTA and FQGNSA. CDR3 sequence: CASSFSGWSSYEQYV. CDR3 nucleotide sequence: TGTGCCAGCAGCTTTAGCGGGTGGAGCTCCTACGAGCAGTACGTC.

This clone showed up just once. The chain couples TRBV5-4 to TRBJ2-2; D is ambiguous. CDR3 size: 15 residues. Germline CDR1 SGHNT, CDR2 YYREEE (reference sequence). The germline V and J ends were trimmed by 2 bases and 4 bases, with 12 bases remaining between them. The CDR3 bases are TGTGCCAGCAGCTTTGACCGCGGCAGCACCGGGGAGCTGTTTTTT. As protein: CASSFDRGSTGELFF.

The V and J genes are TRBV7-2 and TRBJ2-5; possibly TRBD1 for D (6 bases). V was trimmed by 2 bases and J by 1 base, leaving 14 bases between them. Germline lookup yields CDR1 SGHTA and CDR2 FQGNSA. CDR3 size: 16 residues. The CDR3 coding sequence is TGTGCCAGCAGCTTATACAGGGAAGTAGGCCAAGAGACCCAGTACTTC. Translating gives CASSLYREVGQETQYF. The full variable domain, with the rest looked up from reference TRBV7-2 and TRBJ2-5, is GAGVSQSPSNKVTEKGKDVELRCDPISGHTALYWYRQSLGQGLEFLIYFQGNSAPDKSGLPSDRFSAERTGGSVSTLTIQRTQQEDSAVYLCASSLYREVGQETQYFGPGTRLLVL.

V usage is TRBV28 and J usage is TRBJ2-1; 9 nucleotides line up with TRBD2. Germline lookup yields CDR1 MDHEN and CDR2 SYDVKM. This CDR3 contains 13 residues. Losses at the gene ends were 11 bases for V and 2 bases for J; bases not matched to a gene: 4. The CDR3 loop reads CAGSGGTYNEQFF. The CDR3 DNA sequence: TGTGCCGGAAGCGGGGGGACCTACAATGAGCAGTTCTTC.

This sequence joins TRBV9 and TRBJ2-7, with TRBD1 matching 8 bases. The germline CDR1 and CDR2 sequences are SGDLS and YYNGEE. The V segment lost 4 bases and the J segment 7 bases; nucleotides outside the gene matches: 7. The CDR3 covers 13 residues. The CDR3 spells CASSPRTGTEQYF. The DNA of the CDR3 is TGTGCCAGCAGCCCCAGGACAGGGACGGAGCAGTACTTC.

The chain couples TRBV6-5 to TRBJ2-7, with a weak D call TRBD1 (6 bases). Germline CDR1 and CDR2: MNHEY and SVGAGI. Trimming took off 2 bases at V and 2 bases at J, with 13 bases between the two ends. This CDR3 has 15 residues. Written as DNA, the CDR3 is TGTGCCAGCAGTTACAAGACAGGTGTTCCCTACGAGCAGTACTTC. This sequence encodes CASSYKTGVPYEQYF.

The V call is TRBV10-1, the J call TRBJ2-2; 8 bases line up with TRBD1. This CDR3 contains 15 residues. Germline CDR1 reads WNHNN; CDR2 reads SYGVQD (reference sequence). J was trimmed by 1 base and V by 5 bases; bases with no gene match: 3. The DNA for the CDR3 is TGCGCCAGCAGTTCCGGGACAGGGAACACCGGGGAGCTGTTTTTT. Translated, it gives CASSSGTGNTGELFF.

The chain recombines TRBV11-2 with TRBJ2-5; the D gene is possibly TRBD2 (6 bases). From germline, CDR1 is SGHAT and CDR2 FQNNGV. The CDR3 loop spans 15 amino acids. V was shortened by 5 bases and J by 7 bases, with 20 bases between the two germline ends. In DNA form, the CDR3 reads TGTGCCAGCAGCCTGGGGGGACCGTTAACAGGGACCCAGTACTTC. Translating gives CASSLGGPLTGTQYF.

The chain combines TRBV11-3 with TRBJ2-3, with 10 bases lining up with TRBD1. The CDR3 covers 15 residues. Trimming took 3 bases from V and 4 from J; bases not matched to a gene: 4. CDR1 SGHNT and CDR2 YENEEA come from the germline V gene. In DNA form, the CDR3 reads TGTGCCAGCAGCTTGAGGACAGGGGGGGCAGATACGCAGTATTTT. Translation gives CASSLRTGGADTQYF.

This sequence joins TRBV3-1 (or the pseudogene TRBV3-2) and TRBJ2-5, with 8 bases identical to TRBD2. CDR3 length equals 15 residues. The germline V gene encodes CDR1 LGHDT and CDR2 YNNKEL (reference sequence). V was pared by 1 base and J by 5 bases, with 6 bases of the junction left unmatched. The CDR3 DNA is TGTGCCAGCAGCCAAGTAGCGGGAAGCGGGGAGACCCAGTACTTC. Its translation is CASSQVAGSGETQYF.

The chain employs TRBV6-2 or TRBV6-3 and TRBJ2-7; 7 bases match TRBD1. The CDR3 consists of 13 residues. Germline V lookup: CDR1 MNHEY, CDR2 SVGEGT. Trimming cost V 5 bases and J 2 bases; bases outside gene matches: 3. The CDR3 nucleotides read TGTGCCAGCAGTCGGGACAGCGCCTACGAGCAGTACTTC. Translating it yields CASSRDSAYEQYF.

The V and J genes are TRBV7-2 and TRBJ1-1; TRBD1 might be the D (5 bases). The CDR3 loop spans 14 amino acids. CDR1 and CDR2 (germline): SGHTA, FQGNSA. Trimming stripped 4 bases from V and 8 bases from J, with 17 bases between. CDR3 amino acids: CASSSMGGWSEAFF. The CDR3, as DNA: TGTGCCAGCAGCTCAATGGGGGGATGGTCCGAAGCTTTCTTT.

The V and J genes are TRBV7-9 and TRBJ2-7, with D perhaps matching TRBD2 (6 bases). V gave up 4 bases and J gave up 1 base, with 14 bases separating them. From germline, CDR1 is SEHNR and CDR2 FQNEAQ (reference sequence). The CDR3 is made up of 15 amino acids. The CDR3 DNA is TGTGCCAGCAGCTCCTCCGGGGGAGCTTCCTACGAGCAGTACGTC. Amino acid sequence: CASSSSGGASYEQYV.

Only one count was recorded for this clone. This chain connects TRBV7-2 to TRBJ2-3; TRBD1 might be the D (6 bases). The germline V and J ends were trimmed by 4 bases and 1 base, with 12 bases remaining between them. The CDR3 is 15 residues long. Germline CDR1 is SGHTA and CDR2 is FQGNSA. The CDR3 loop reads CASSSQGSRTDTQYF. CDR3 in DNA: TGTGCCAGCAGCTCCCAGGGGTCGCGCACAGATACGCAGTATTTT.

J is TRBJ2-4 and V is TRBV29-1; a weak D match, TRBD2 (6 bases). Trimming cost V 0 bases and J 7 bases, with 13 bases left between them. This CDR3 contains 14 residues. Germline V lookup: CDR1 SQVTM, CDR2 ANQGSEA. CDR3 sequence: CSVEDARGLNIQYF. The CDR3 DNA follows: TGCAGCGTTGAAGATGCGCGGGGTCTGAACATTCAGTACTTC.

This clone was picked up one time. CDR3 sequence: CASKGPGGDDQPQHF. The CDR3 nucleotides read TGTGCCAGCAAGGGCCCAGGGGGAGACGATCAGCCCCAGCATTTT. The V call is TRBV6-5, the J call TRBJ1-5, with 7 bases identical to TRBD1. CDR3 size: 15 residues. Trimming at V came to 7 bases and at J to 5 bases, leaving 11 bases not matched to a gene. Germline V lookup: CDR1 MNHEY, CDR2 SVGAGI.

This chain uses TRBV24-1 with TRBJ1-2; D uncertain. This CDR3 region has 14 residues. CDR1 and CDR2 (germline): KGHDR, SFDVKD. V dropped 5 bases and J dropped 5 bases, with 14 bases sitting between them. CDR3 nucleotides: TGTGCCACCAGTGGACACGAACCGTTATATGGCTACACCTTC. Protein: CATSGHEPLYGYTF.

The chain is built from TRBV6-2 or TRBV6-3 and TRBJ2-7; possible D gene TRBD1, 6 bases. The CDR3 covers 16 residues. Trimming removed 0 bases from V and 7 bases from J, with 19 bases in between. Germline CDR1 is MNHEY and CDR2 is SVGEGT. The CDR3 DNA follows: TGTGCCAGCAGTTACTCGATTACCAGGGGCACTTTAGAGCAGTACGTC. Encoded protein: CASSYSITRGTLEQYV.

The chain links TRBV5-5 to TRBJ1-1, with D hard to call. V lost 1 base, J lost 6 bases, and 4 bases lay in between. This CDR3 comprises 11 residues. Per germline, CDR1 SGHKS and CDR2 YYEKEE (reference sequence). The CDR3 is CASSLYSEAFF. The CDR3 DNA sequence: TGTGCCAGCAGCTTGTACTCTGAAGCTTTCTTT. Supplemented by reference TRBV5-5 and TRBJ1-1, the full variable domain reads DAGVTQSPTHLIKTRGQQVTLRCSPISGHKSVSWYQQVLGQGPQFIFQYYEKEERGRGNFPDRFSARQFPNYSSELNVNALLLGDSALYLCASSLYSEAFFGQGTRLTVV.

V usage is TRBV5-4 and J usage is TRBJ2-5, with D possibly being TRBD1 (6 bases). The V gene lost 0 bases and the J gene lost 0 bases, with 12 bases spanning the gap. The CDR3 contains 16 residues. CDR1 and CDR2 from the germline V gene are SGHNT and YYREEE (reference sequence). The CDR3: CASSLGWGTHQETQYF. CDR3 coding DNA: TGTGCCAGCAGCTTGGGTTGGGGGACACACCAAGAGACCCAGTACTTC. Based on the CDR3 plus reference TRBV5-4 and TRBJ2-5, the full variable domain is ETGVTQSPTHLIKTRGQQVTLRCSSQSGHNTVSWYQQALGQGPQFIFQYYREEENGRGNFPPRFSGLQFPNYSSELNVNALELDDSALYLCASSLGWGTHQETQYFGPGTRLLVL.

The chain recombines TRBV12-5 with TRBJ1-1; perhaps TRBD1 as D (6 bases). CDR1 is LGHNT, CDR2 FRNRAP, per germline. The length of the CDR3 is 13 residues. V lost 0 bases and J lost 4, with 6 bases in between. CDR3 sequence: CASGLVGGTEAFF. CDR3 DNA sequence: TGTGCTAGTGGTTTGGTAGGGGGCACTGAAGCTTTCTTT.

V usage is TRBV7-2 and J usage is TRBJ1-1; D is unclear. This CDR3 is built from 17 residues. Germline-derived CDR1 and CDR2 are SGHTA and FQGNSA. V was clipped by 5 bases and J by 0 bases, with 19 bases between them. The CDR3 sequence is CASSPPREETLNTEAFF. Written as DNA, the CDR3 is TGTGCCAGCAGCCCGCCCCGAGAGGAGACCCTGAACACTGAAGCTTTCTTT.

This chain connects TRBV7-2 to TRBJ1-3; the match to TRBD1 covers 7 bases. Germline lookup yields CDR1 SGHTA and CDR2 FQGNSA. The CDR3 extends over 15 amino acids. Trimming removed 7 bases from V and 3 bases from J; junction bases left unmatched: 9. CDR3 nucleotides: TGTGCCAGCAAGATGACAGGGTGGGATGGAAACACCATATATTTT. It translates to CASKMTGWDGNTIYF.

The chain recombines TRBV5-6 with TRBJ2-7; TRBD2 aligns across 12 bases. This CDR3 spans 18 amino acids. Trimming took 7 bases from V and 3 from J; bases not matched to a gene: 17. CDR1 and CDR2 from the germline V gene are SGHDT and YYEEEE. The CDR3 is CASAAGLAGGPRFYEQYF. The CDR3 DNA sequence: TGTGCCAGCGCCGCCGGGCTAGCGGGAGGGCCTAGATTCTACGAGCAGTACTTC.

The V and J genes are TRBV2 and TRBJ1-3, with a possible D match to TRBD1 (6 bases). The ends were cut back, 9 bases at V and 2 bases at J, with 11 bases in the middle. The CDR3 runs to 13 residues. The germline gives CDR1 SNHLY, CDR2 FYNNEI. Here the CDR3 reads CASQQGPGNTIYF. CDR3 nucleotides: TGTGCCAGTCAACAGGGTCCTGGAAACACCATATATTTT.

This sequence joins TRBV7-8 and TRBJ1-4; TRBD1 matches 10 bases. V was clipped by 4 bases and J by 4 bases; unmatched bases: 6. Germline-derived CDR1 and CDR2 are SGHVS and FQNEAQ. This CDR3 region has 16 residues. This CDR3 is CASSSSTGGFNEKLFF. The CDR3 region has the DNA TGTGCCAGCAGCTCCTCGACAGGGGGCTTTAATGAAAAACTGTTTTTT.

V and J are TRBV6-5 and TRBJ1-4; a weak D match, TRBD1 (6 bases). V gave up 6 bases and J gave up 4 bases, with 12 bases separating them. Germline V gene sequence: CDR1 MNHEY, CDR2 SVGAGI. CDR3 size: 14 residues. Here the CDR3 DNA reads TGTGCCAGCAGGCAACAGGGTCTTAATGAAAAACTGTTTTTT. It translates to CASRQQGLNEKLFF.

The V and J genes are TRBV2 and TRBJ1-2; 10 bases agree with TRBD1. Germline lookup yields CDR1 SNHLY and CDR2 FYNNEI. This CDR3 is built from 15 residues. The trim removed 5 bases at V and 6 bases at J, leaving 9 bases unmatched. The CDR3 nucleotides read TGTGCCAGCAGTTCCCTTGCCGGGACAGGGGATGGCTACACCTTC. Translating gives CASSSLAGTGDGYTF.

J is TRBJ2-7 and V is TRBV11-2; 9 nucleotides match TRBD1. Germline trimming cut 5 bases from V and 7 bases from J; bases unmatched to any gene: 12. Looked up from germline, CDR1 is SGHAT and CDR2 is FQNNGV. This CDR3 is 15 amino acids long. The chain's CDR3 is CASSPRDRVILEQYF. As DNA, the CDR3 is TGTGCCAGCAGCCCCCGGGACAGGGTTATCCTGGAGCAGTACTTC.

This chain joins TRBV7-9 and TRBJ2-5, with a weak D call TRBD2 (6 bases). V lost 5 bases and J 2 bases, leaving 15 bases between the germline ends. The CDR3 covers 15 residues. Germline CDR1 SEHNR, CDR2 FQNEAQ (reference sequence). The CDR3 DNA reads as TGTGCCAGCAGCCCCCCGCGGGGTTTTCAAGAGACCCAGTACTTC. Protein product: CASSPPRGFQETQYF. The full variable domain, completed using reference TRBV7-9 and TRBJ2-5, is DTGVSQNPRHKITKRGQNVTFRCDPISEHNRLYWYRQTLGQGPEFLTYFQNEAQLEKSRLLSDRFSAERPKGSFSTLEIQRTEQGDSAMYLCASSPPRGFQETQYFGPGTRLLVL.